This passage covers 7 T cell receptor beta chains from one sample sequenced in a study of T cells in Graves' hyperthyroidism and ophthalmopathy. Amplification of TCR beta CDR3 regions used RNA as the template. Using the HTBI primer set, a first-round RT-PCR was run on the TCR CDR3. TCRdb passed the multiplex PCR reads through MiXCR, listing each CDR3 protein once. Of roughly 510,000 distinct CDR3 sequences in the sample, less than 25% are singletons; the top ten hold approximately 26%. The sample taken for sequencing was blood. The source of these receptors is a man younger than 35 with Graves' hyperthyroidism.

The V gene is TRBV12-3 or TRBV12-4, the J gene TRBJ2-7; D may be TRBD2 (5 bases). The V end was cut by 6 bases, the J end by 5 bases, with 17 bases between. The CDR3 consists of 14 residues. This chain's CDR3 is CASSRRTVLNEQYF. In nucleotides, the CDR3 is TGTGCCAGCAGCCGGAGGACTGTCCTGAACGAGCAGTACTTC.

This clonotype was recorded at least ten times. This chain links TRBV20-1 with TRBJ1-1, with no clear D. V was clipped by 6 bases and J by 3 bases, with 14 bases between them. The CDR3 runs to 13 residues. Per germline, CDR1 DFQATT and CDR2 SNEGSKA (reference sequence). In DNA form, the CDR3 reads TGCAGTGCCAGCGGTCGGTCTTACACTGAAGCTTTCTTT. Translation: CSASGRSYTEAFF.

This clonotype was seen a few times. A read error is possible here, since a much larger clone lies one base away. The chain couples TRBV5-1 to TRBJ1-1; D perhaps matches TRBD1 (6 bases). Germline V gives CDR1 SGHRS, CDR2 YFSETQ. The CDR3 covers 14 residues. V dropped 4 bases and J dropped 4 bases, with 14 bases sitting between them. The CDR3 sequence: CASSTTVRGTEAFF. For the CDR3, the DNA is TGCGCCAGCAGCACCACTGTCAGGGGCACTGAAGCTTTCTTT.

This clonotype was observed at least ten times. The chain uses TRBV5-1 and TRBJ1-2; no clear D. The CDR3 sequence is 15 residues long. Trimming removed 0 bases from V and 4 bases from J, with 13 bases in between. Germline loops: CDR1 SGHRS, CDR2 YFSETQ. CDR3 sequence: CASSLEADFIYGYTF. CDR3 DNA: TGCGCCAGCAGCTTGGAAGCAGATTTCATCTATGGCTACACCTTC.

To note about this clonotype: Since a much larger clone is just one base distant, this may be a read error. This rearrangement joins TRBV30 to TRBJ1-1; no clear D gene. Germline CDR1 and CDR2: GTSNPN and SVGIG (reference sequence). The CDR3 has 14 residues. CDR3 sequence reads: CAWSPGPLNTEACF. The CDR3 DNA follows: TGTGCCTGGAGTCCCGGACCGCTGAACACTGAAGCTTGCTTT.

Ten or more counts support this clonotype. This chain uses TRBV29-1 with TRBJ2-5; 11 nucleotides align to TRBD1. Germline loops: CDR1 SQVTM, CDR2 ANQGSEA. This CDR3 region has 13 residues. The ends lost 7 bases at V and 5 bases at J; junction bases unmatched: 6. CDR3 protein: CSAGQGAGETQYF. The DNA of the CDR3 is TGCAGCGCCGGACAGGGGGCGGGGGAGACCCAGTACTTC.

This clonotype was counted at least ten times. The rearrangement links TRBV30 to TRBJ2-5, with D uncertain. The V gene lost 5 bases and the J gene lost 4 bases, with 8 bases spanning the gap. Germline loops: CDR1 GTSNPN, CDR2 SVGIG (reference sequence). The CDR3 has 11 amino acids. CDR3 in amino acids: CAWGPRETQYF. As DNA, the CDR3 is TGTGCCTGGGGCCCACGAGAGACCCAGTACTTC.